These 5 T cell receptor beta chains originate from one sample sequenced in a study of shared clonotypes between healthy human individuals. Sequencing used immunoSEQ multiplex PCR; TCRdb keeps in-frame clones, though not all of them. The sample has hundreds of thousands of clones, around 95% seen once. Naivety among CD8 cells was defined by CD45RO negativity and positive CCR7 selection, thereby excluding terminally differentiated effector memory CD45RA+ cells. The sample was naive CD8+ T cells sorted from blood. The receptors here all came from a woman aged 30 to 39 in good health.

The rearrangement joins TRBV4-1 to TRBJ1-4; the D is unclear. The CDR3 is made up of 15 amino acids. The ends were cut back, 2 bases at V and 5 bases at J, with 12 bases in the middle. Germline V gene lookup returns CDR1 MGHRA and CDR2 YSYEKL. The CDR3 sequence: CASSQPPAGNEKLFF. In nucleotides, the CDR3 is TGCGCCAGCAGCCAACCCCCGGCGGGCAATGAAAAACTGTTTTTT.

The V call is TRBV19, the J call TRBJ1-5; D is unclear. CDR3 length equals 15 residues. The V and J ends lost 8 bases and 0 bases respectively, with 14 bases between them. CDR1 and CDR2 (germline): LNHDA, SQIVND (reference sequence). CDR3 in DNA: TGTGCCAGTGCCGGACGGGAGTATAGCAATCAGCCCCAGCATTTT. The encoded protein is CASAGREYSNQPQHF.

V is TRBV21-1 and J is TRBJ2-3; the table's D gene call, TRBD2, was not cross checked with the DNA. TRBV21-1 is marked as a pseudogene. The CDR3 has 16 residues. Here the CDR3 DNA reads TGTGCCAGCAGCAAAGTCCCAGCGGGGAGCACAGATACGCAGTATTTT. This codes for CASSKVPAGSTDTQYF.

This rearrangement joins TRBV30 to TRBJ2-2; D not certain. Between the trimmed V and J ends, which lost 2 bases and 7 bases, there was a span of 8 bases. This CDR3 comprises 12 residues. Germline V lookup: CDR1 GTSNPN, CDR2 SVGIG (reference sequence). The CDR3 sequence: CAWSPLSGELFF. CDR3 nucleotides: TGTGCCTGGAGTCCCCTGAGCGGGGAGCTGTTTTTT.

The chain uses TRBV5-4 and TRBJ1-2; D possibly corresponds to TRBD1 (5 bases). This CDR3 is built from 12 residues. Per germline, CDR1 SGHNT and CDR2 YYREEE (reference sequence). The V and J ends lost 6 bases and 4 bases respectively, with 10 bases between them. Here the CDR3 reads CASTHDSYGYTF. The CDR3 DNA is TGTGCCAGCACCCACGACAGCTATGGCTACACCTTC.